The source of this T cell receptor beta chain is a study of blood T cell repertoires in COVID-19. In the study overall: Acute and convalescent COVID-19 samples came from the United States, Italy and Spain. T cells, B-cell-depleted T cells, or PBMCs supplied cDNA or gDNA.

In the original workflow: By means of reference gene primer amplification, nucleated cell counts were estimated. Repertoires were generated with immunoSEQ multiplex PCR, while TCRdb's copy carries only in-frame clones and drops some. V and J calls and clone size come straight from that table; D and trimming were deduced from the DNA. The sample records some 200,000 clones, 80% to 85% being singletons. Remarks on this clone: At one end, the junction sequence differs from germline, possibly due to a read error.

Germline V gives CDR1 GTSNPN, CDR2 SVGIG (reference sequence). The CDR3 runs to 11 residues. The J gene is TRBJ2-7, the V gene TRBV30; D perhaps matches TRBD1 (8 bases). This clonotype was obtained from a woman of 80 years or more with active or convalescent COVID-19. Sequenced sample: peripheral blood. DNA for the CDR3: TGTGCCTGGAGTGTACGGGGGGACAGGCACTTC. Its translation: CAWSVRGDRHF.